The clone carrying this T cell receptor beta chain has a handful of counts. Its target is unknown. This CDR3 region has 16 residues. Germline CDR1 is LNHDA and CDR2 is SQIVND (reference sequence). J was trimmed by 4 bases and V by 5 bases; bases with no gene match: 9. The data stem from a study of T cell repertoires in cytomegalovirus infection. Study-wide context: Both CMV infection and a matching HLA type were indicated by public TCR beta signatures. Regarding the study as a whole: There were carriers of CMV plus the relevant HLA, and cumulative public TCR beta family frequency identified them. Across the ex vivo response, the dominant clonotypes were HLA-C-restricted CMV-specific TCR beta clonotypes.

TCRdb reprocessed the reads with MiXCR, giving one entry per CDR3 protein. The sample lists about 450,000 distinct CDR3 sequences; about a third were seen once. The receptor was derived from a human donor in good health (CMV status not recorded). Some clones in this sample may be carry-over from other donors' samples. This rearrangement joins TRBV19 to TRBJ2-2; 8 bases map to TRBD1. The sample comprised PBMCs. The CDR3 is CASSPWTGSGTGELFF. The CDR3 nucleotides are TGTGCCAGTAGTCCGTGGACAGGGAGTGGCACCGGGGAGCTGTTTTTT.